This T cell receptor beta chain was recovered during a study of T cells after yellow fever vaccination. Study outcomes and limitations: Re-detected after boosting: most primary clones, about 96% of CD4 and 88% of CD8.

This CDR3 contains 18 residues. Note on this clonotype: Antigen specificity is unknown.

TCRdb ran MiXCR on the 5' RACE reads and lists one entry per CDR3 protein. The sample consists of about 320,000 distinct CDR3 sequences, 3.5% to 4.5% of them appearing once. The sample here was PBMCs, taken 15 days after the yellow fever booster vaccination. V usage is TRBV21-1 and J usage is TRBJ1-5. TRBV21-1 is a known pseudogene. This receptor was obtained from a man younger than 35 who received the YFV17D yellow fever vaccine. In nucleotides, the CDR3 is TGTGCCAGCAGCAAAGGATCCGGGCTGAGCTATAGCAATCAGCCCCAGCATTTT. It encodes CASSKGSGLSYSNQPQHF.